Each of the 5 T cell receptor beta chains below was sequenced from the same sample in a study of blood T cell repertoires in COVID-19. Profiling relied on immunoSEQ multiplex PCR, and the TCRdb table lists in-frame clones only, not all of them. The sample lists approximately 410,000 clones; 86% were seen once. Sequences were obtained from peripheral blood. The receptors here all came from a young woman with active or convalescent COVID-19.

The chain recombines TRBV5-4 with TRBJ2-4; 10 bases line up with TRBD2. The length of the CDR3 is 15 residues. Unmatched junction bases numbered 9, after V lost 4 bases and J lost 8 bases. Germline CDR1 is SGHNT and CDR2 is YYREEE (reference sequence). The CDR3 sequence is CASSVGLAGEYIQYF. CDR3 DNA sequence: TGTGCCAGCAGCGTGGGGCTAGCGGGAGAGTACATTCAGTACTTC.

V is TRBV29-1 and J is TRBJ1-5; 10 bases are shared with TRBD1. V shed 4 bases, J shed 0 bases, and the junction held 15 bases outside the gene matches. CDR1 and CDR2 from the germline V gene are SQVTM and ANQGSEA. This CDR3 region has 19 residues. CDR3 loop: CSVGLPFEGQGYSNQPQHF. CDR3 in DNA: TGCAGCGTTGGCCTACCGTTTGAGGGACAGGGGTATAGCAATCAGCCCCAGCATTTT.

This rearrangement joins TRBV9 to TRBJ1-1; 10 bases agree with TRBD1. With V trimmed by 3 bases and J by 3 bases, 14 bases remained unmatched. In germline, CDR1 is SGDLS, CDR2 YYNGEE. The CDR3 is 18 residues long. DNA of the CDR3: TGTGCCAGCAGCGCCATCCCGGGACAGGGGTTCGAGGACACTGAAGCTTTCTTT. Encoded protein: CASSAIPGQGFEDTEAFF.

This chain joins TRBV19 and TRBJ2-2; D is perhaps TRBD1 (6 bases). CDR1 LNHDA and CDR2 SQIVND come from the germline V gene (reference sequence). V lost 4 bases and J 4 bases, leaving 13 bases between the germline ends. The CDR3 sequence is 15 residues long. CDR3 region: CASSTRQDGTGELFF. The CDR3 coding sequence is TGTGCCAGTAGTACGAGACAGGACGGCACCGGGGAGCTGTTTTTT.

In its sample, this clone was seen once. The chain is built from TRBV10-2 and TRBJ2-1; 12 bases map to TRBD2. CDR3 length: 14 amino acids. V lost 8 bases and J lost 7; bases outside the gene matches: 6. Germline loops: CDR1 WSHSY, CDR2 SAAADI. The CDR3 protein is CASATSGSRNEQFF. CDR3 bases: TGCGCCAGCGCGACTAGCGGGAGTCGGAATGAGCAGTTCTTC.